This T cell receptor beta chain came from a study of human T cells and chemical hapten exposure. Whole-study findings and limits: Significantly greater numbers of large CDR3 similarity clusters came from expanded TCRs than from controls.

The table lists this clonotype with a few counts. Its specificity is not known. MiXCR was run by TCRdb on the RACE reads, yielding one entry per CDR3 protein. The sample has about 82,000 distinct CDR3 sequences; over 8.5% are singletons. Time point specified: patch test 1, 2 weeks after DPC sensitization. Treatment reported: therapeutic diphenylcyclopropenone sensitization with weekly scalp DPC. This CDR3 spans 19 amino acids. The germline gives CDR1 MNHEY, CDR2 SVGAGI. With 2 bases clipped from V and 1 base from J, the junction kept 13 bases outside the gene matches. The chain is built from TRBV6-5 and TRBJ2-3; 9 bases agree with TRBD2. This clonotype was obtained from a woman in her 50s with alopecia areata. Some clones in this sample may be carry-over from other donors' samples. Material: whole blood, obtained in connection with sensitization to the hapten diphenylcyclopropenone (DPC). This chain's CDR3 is CASSYPPSGVGDGTDTQYF. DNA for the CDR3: TGTGCCAGCAGTTACCCTCCTAGCGGGGTAGGTGATGGCACAGATACGCAGTATTTT.